Shown below are 18 T cell receptor beta chains from a single sample sequenced in a study of T cell clones after liver transplantation. Assay used: immunoSEQ multiplex PCR; TCRdb lists only in-frame clones, some missing. Altogether about 76,000 clones are present, 70% to 90% being singletons, with the ten largest covering about 2.8%. This sample comprised CD4+ T cells from blood, obtained at the 22-month timepoint. These receptors all stem from a human patient who received a liver transplant. Some T cells may possibly be graft donor cells.

This chain connects TRBV6-1 to TRBJ1-4; 10 positions match TRBD1. Unmatched junction bases numbered 4, after V lost 5 bases and J lost 10 bases. CDR3 length: 13 amino acids. Germline CDR1 and CDR2: MNHNS and SASEGT. In DNA form, the CDR3 reads TGTGCCAGCAGTCAGGGACAGGGGACAAAACTGTTTTTT. The encoded protein is CASSQGQGTKLFF.

The chain links TRBV6-5 to TRBJ2-7, with 9 bases fitting TRBD1. This CDR3 is built from 15 residues. Germline trimming cut 6 bases from V and 1 base from J; bases unmatched to any gene: 7. Germline V gene lookup returns CDR1 MNHEY and CDR2 SVGAGI. In DNA form, the CDR3 reads TGTGCCAGCAGAAAAGCCGGGACAGGGTCCTACGAGCAGTACTTC. Protein product: CASRKAGTGSYEQYF.

This chain joins TRBV4-3 and TRBJ2-1, with 10 positions matching TRBD2. Germline V gene data show CDR1 as LGHNA and CDR2 as YSLEER. The J segment lost 9 bases and the V segment lost 1 base, leaving 6 bases of the junction unmatched. The CDR3 spans 15 residues. The CDR3 nucleotides read TGCGCCAGCAGCCAAGCTAGCGGGGGTTTTGCTGAGCAGTTCTTC. Its translation is CASSQASGGFAEQFF.

This clone was recorded only once. The V and J genes are TRBV29-1 and TRBJ1-1, with D unclear. Germline CDR1 SQVTM, CDR2 ANQGSEA. CDR3 length: 10 residues. Between the trimmed V and J ends, which lost 8 bases and 5 bases, there was a span of 9 bases. In nucleotides, the CDR3 is TGCAGCCCCGGGTGGACTGAAGCTTTCTTT. The encoded protein is CSPGWTEAFF.

The V and J genes are TRBV27 and TRBJ2-1; TRBD2 matches at 8 bases. V lost 3 bases to trimming and J lost 1 base; unmatched junction nucleotides: 5. Germline V gene sequence: CDR1 MNHEY, CDR2 SMNVEV (reference sequence). The CDR3 runs 16 residues. CDR3 nucleotide sequence: TGTGCCAGCAGTTTCGGGCTAGCGGGTTCCTACAATGAGCAGTTCTTC. Residues: CASSFGLAGSYNEQFF.

The chain is built from TRBV5-6 and TRBJ2-7; 8 bases are a match to TRBD2. Unmatched junction bases numbered 6, after V lost 4 bases and J lost 6 bases. Germline V gives CDR1 SGHDT, CDR2 YYEEEE. This CDR3 has 13 residues. The CDR3 nucleotides read TGTGCCAGCAGCCCAGGGACTAGGGGCGAGCAGTACTTC. Amino acid sequence: CASSPGTRGEQYF.

The gene calls are TRBV7-2 and TRBJ2-3; tentative D call: TRBD2 (5 bases). With 5 bases removed from V and 6 bases from J, the gap between germline ends came to 12 bases. Germline V gives CDR1 SGHTA, CDR2 FQGNSA. The CDR3 length is 13 residues. The CDR3 DNA sequence: TGTGCCAGCAGCGGCAGGACTGGGGATACGCAGTATTTT. Its protein product is CASSGRTGDTQYF.

The chain has TRBV27 and TRBJ2-2; 14 bases fit TRBD2. Germline V gene lookup returns CDR1 MNHEY and CDR2 SMNVEV (reference sequence). J was trimmed by 5 bases and V by 5 bases; bases with no gene match: 4. The CDR3 totals 16 residues. Here the CDR3 reads CASSLRLAGGTGELFF. CDR3 nucleotide sequence: TGTGCCAGCAGTCTAAGACTAGCGGGAGGGACCGGGGAGCTGTTTTTT.

The CDR3: CAISGGQGLDTQYF. The CDR3 coding sequence is TGTGCCATCAGTGGAGGACAGGGGCTAGATACGCAGTATTTT. The V gene is TRBV10-3, the J gene TRBJ2-3, with 9 bases fitting TRBD1. In germline, CDR1 is ENHRY, CDR2 SYGVKD. CDR3 length: 14 residues. V gave up 4 bases and J gave up 5 bases; unmatched junction bases: 4.

The chain couples TRBV2 to TRBJ2-5; weak D call: TRBD2 (5 bases). The germline V gene has CDR1 SNHLY and CDR2 FYNNEI. V shed 2 bases and J shed 2 bases, with 6 bases lying between them. CDR3 size: 13 residues. CDR3 protein: CASSEREQETQYF. For the CDR3, the DNA is TGTGCCAGCAGTGAAAGGGAGCAAGAGACCCAGTACTTC.

The chain has TRBV5-1 and TRBJ2-4, with 9 nucleotides matching TRBD2. The CDR3 is 13 residues long. J lost 15 bases, V lost 1 base, and 8 bases had no gene match. Looked up from germline, CDR1 is SGHRS and CDR2 is YFSETQ. CDR3 bases: TGCGCCAGCAGCTTGCCGGGCGGGAGGGAACTGTACTTC. Its protein is CASSLPGGRELYF.

This CDR3 is CASSQGEGEAFF. CDR3 DNA sequence: TGTGCCAGCTCCCAGGGGGAAGGGGAAGCTTTCTTT. This chain uses TRBV18 with TRBJ1-1, with 7 bases matching TRBD1. The V segment lost 6 bases and the J segment 8 bases; nucleotides outside the gene matches: 6. This CDR3 is built from 12 residues. Germline V lookup: CDR1 KGHSH, CDR2 LQKENI.

The rearrangement links TRBV5-5 to TRBJ2-6, with TRBD1 matching 9 bases. Germline CDR1 is SGHKS and CDR2 is YYEKEE (reference sequence). V shed 3 bases, J shed 4 bases, and the junction held 8 bases outside the gene matches. CDR3 length: 17 amino acids. This chain's CDR3 is CASSSRDRVYGANVLTF. CDR3 coding DNA: TGTGCCAGCAGCTCACGGGACAGGGTGTACGGGGCCAACGTCCTGACTTTC.

CDR3 region: CASSPSSSGANVLTF. The CDR3 nucleotides are TGTGCCAGCTCACCCTCCAGCTCTGGGGCCAACGTCCTGACTTTC. The chain joins TRBV18 to TRBJ2-6; D ambiguous. Germline CDR1 reads KGHSH; CDR2 reads LQKENI. Trimming removed 3 bases from V and 0 bases from J, with 6 bases in between. The CDR3 is made up of 15 amino acids.

This chain uses TRBV25-1 with TRBJ2-7, with D hard to call. This CDR3 comprises 11 residues. Germline V lookup: CDR1 MGHDK, CDR2 SYGVNS. V was pared by 1 base and J by 8 bases, with 6 bases between. CDR3 DNA: TGTGCCAGCAGTGAATTCGCCCAGCAGTACTTC. As protein: CASSEFAQQYF.

The rearrangement uses TRBV11-3 and TRBJ2-1; D is perhaps TRBD1 or TRBD2 (5 bases each). V shed 4 bases and J shed 13 bases, with 17 bases lying between them. There are 13 residues in the CDR3. Germline lookup yields CDR1 SGHNT and CDR2 YENEEA. The CDR3 region has the DNA TGTGCCAGCAGCTCCGGGGCTAAAAACAACCAGTTCTTC. This gives the protein CASSSGAKNNQFF.

The chain links TRBV27 to TRBJ1-3; TRBD1 might be the D (5 bases). Trimming removed 2 bases at V and 2 bases at J, with 10 bases between. There are 15 residues in the CDR3. The germline gives CDR1 MNHEY, CDR2 SMNVEV (reference sequence). CDR3 protein: CASSLAPGTGNTIYF. The CDR3 nucleotides read TGTGCCAGCAGTTTAGCCCCAGGGACTGGAAACACCATATATTTT.

The CDR3 spells CASSTTNFRNEKLFF. CDR3 DNA: TGTGCCAGCAGTACTACCAACTTCAGGAATGAAAAACTGTTTTTT. This chain uses TRBV28 with TRBJ1-4; no definite D call. The CDR3 covers 15 residues. Per the germline V gene, CDR1 is MDHEN and CDR2 is SYDVKM. Trimming took 5 bases from V and 5 from J, leaving 15 bases between them.